This TCR beta chain was sequenced for a study of blood T cell repertoires in COVID-19. Background on the study: The samples span acute and convalescent COVID-19 from the United States, Italy and Spain. Nucleic acid was either cDNA or gDNA, and it came from T cells, B-cell-depleted T cells, or PBMCs.

Per the study methods: Reference gene primer amplification in the assay estimated nucleated cell counts. The protocol was immunoSEQ multiplex PCR, while the TCRdb copy is restricted to in-frame clones and leaves out a portion. V and J calls and clone size follow that table, whereas D and trimming were derived from the DNA. The sample consists of just over 300,000 clones, approximately 90% of them appearing once. This TCR derives from a man between 18 and 35 years old with active or convalescent COVID-19. The specimen was peripheral blood.

CDR3 residues: CASSSERQTYNEQFF. Here the CDR3 DNA reads TGTGCCAGCAGCTCCGAGCGGCAAACCTACAATGAGCAGTTCTTC. This sequence joins TRBV5-5 and TRBJ2-1, with D perhaps TRBD2 (5 bases). In germline, CDR1 is SGHKS, CDR2 YYEKEE (reference sequence). The germline V and J ends were trimmed by 3 bases and 2 bases, with 12 bases remaining between them. The CDR3 is 15 residues long.